This T cell receptor beta chain derives from a study of CD8 T cells in ankylosing spondylitis. The CDR3 has 12 residues. Trimming took 9 bases from V and 4 from J, leaving 12 bases between them. Quantitative barcoded 5'-RACE was used to prepare TCR beta libraries. TCRdb processed the 5' RACE reads anew with MiXCR; each CDR3 protein has one entry. The sample has about 240,000 distinct CDR3 sequences, around 10% seen once; the top ten hold roughly 6.8%. Study-wide results and limits: Reports say disease-linked clones showed up significantly more in matched ankylosing spondylitis synovial fluid.

This clonotype appeared many times. The antigen is unknown. This clonotype was obtained from a male donor with ankylosing spondylitis or in good health (not recorded which). The J gene is TRBJ1-2, the V gene TRBV12-3 or TRBV12-4; D remains ambiguous. The material sequenced was blood, either unsorted or a sorted T cell fraction (not recorded which). For the CDR3, the DNA is TGTGCCAGTACGATTCGAGGCTATGGCTACACCTTC. This encodes CASTIRGYGYTF.